These 14 T cell receptor beta chains were all obtained from the same sample, sequenced in a study of cytomegalovirus exposure and HLA in healthy donors. Produced via immunoSEQ multiplex PCR; TCRdb's table is partial and in-frame only. Of under 150,000 clones listed, around nine tenths are singletons. Sequencing was done on a sample of PBMCs. These receptors were obtained from a man aged 18 to 35 in good health and CMV-seropositive.

This chain uses TRBV27 with TRBJ2-7, with no clear D. Trimming shortened V by 2 bases and J by 0 bases, and 14 bases separated the two germline ends. CDR3 length: 16 amino acids. Germline V CDR1 and CDR2: MNHEY, SMNVEV (reference sequence). CDR3 nucleotide sequence: TGTGCCAGCAGTTTAACCACCGTGACGGGCTCCTACGAGCAGTACTTC. It yields the protein CASSLTTVTGSYEQYF.

The chain is built from TRBV7-2 and TRBJ2-3, with a tentative D call TRBD1 (5 bases). Trimming cost V 2 bases and J 4 bases, with 16 bases left between them. Germline CDR1 is SGHTA and CDR2 is FQGNSA. There are 16 residues in the CDR3. In DNA form, the CDR3 reads TGTGCCAGCAGCTTAAGGTCAGGGATTAAGGCAGATACGCAGTATTTT. As protein: CASSLRSGIKADTQYF.

The V gene is TRBV19, the J gene TRBJ2-3; 8 bases fit TRBD2. Germline loops: CDR1 LNHDA, CDR2 SQIVND (reference sequence). The CDR3 is made up of 14 amino acids. The CDR3 loop is CATGAGGSTDTQYF. The CDR3 nucleotides are TGTGCGACGGGGGCGGGAGGCAGCACAGATACGCAGTATTTT.

The rearrangement joins TRBV4-1 to TRBJ1-5, with a weak D call TRBD1 (6 bases). Trimming cost V 1 base and J 11 bases, with 30 bases left between them. The CDR3 runs to 19 residues. Germline V lookup: CDR1 MGHRA, CDR2 YSYEKL. The CDR3 sequence is CASSQAKAGGGGAVWTQHF. The DNA of the CDR3 is TGCGCCAGCAGCCAAGCCAAGGCGGGGGGCGGAGGGGCAGTGTGGACCCAGCATTTT.

This clone was observed once. The chain combines TRBV5-6 with TRBJ2-7, with 7 bases matching TRBD2. V lost 0 bases, J lost 6 bases, and 6 bases stayed unmatched. From germline, CDR1 is SGHDT and CDR2 YYEEEE. The CDR3 has 14 residues. CDR3 loop: CASSLGTRGGEQYF. The CDR3 DNA reads as TGTGCCAGCAGCTTGGGGACTAGGGGAGGCGAGCAGTACTTC.

V and J are TRBV12-2 and TRBJ1-4. TRBV12-2 is a listed pseudogene. This CDR3 is 15 amino acids long. The CDR3 protein is CASRRVLITNEKLFF. CDR3 sequence (DNA): TGTGCAAGTCGCCGGGTCCTAATAACTAATGAAAAACTGTTTTTT.

J is TRBJ1-5 and V is TRBV11-2; no reliable D call. The V and J ends lost 5 bases and 3 bases respectively, with 8 bases between them. This CDR3 comprises 13 residues. The germline gives CDR1 SGHAT, CDR2 FQNNGV. CDR3 amino acids: CASSPGLNQPQHF. Here the CDR3 DNA reads TGTGCCAGCAGCCCGGGTCTCAATCAGCCCCAGCATTTT. Filled out from reference TRBV11-2 and TRBJ1-5, the complete variable domain reads EAGVAQSPRYKIIEKRQSVAFWCNPISGHATLYWYQQILGQGPKLLIQFQNNGVVDDSQLPKDRFSAERLKGVDSTLKIQPAKLEDSAVYLCASSPGLNQPQHFGDGTRLSIL.

The chain employs TRBV30 and TRBJ2-7; 9 nucleotides match TRBD1. The CDR3 length is 14 residues. The V gene end was trimmed by 5 bases and the J gene end by 4 bases; junction bases not matched to a gene: 9. Germline CDR1 reads GTSNPN; CDR2 reads SVGIG (reference sequence). The CDR3 bases are TGTGCCTGGGGTCCCGGGACAGGGAATTACGAGCAGTACTTC. Protein: CAWGPGTGNYEQYF.

V gene TRBV2 combines with J gene TRBJ2-5; 8 bases align to TRBD2. V shed 5 bases, J shed 3 bases, and the junction held 5 bases outside the gene matches. The germline CDR1 and CDR2 sequences are SNHLY and FYNNEI. The CDR3 is made up of 14 amino acids. CDR3 region: CASSPSGSEETQYF. CDR3 DNA: TGTGCCAGCAGTCCCAGCGGGAGTGAAGAGACCCAGTACTTC.

The gene calls are TRBV29-1 and TRBJ2-3; D unresolved. Germline V gives CDR1 SQVTM, CDR2 ANQGSEA. Trimming left V 3 bases short and J 1 base short, with 5 bases between. The CDR3 consists of 12 residues. CDR3: CSVDTGTDTQYF. The CDR3 nucleotides are TGCAGCGTTGATACGGGCACAGATACGCAGTATTTT.

The chain employs TRBV12-5 and TRBJ2-3; 13 positions agree with TRBD2. The V segment lost 5 bases and the J segment 4 bases; nucleotides outside the gene matches: 6. The germline CDR1 and CDR2 sequences are LGHNT and FRNRAP. The CDR3 spans 16 residues. The CDR3 nucleotides are TGTGCTAGTGGTCCCGGGACTAGCGGGATTTCAGATACGCAGTATTTT. As protein: CASGPGTSGISDTQYF.

The chain employs TRBV9 and TRBJ1-2, with D unclear. The V end was cut by 4 bases, the J end by 2 bases, with 15 bases between. The CDR3 extends over 15 amino acids. CDR1 is SGDLS, CDR2 YYNGEE, per germline. As DNA, the CDR3 is TGTGCCAGCAGCCTCACTCCGACCGGGAACTATGGCTACACCTTC. Its protein product is CASSLTPTGNYGYTF. Drawing the rest from reference TRBV9 and TRBJ1-2, the complete variable domain is DSGVTQTPKHLITATGQRVTLRCSPRSGDLSVYWYQQSLDQGLQFLIQYYNGEERAKGNILERFSAQQFPDLHSELNLSSLELGDSALYFCASSLTPTGNYGYTFGSGTRLTVV.

The chain is built from TRBV11-2 and TRBJ2-7, with 11 bases identical to TRBD2. The CDR3 is 16 amino acids. The V and J ends lost 1 base and 6 bases, in that order; junction bases with no gene match: 8. Germline CDR1 and CDR2: SGHAT and FQNNGV. The CDR3 loop reads CASSLGFAGLAVEQYF. The CDR3 DNA reads as TGTGCCAGCAGCTTAGGCTTCGCGGGACTAGCGGTCGAGCAGTACTTC.

The V and J genes are TRBV7-6 and TRBJ2-5; 7 nucleotides line up with TRBD1. The ends lost 1 base at V and 3 bases at J; junction bases unmatched: 2. Germline values: CDR1 SGHVS, CDR2 FNYEAQ. This CDR3 comprises 14 residues. The CDR3 bases are TGTGCCAGCAGCTTAGGTGACAGGGAAGAGACCCAGTACTTC. Its translation: CASSLGDREETQYF.